The 6 T cell receptor beta chains given below trace back to one sample, sequenced in a study of CD8 T cells in Susac syndrome. Random-hexamer reverse transcription was applied to about 0.5 to 1 ug RNA. TCRdb reanalysed the immunoSEQ multiplex PCR reads using MiXCR and keeps one entry per CDR3 protein. The sample yields under 350,000 distinct CDR3 sequences, about 92% seen once. The sequenced sample was CD4+ T cells from PBMCs. These receptors were collected from a human donor with multiple sclerosis.

This chain's CDR3 is CSSTGTTQYNEQFF. CDR3 coding DNA: TGCAGCTCTACCGGGACTACGCAATACAATGAGCAGTTCTTC. The chain couples TRBV29-1 to TRBJ2-1, with TRBD2 matching 7 bases. The CDR3 totals 14 residues. CDR1 SQVTM and CDR2 ANQGSEA come from the germline V gene. V was clipped by 8 bases and J by 4 bases; unmatched bases: 11.

The chain recombines TRBV18 with TRBJ2-5; weak D call: TRBD1 (7 bases). V lost 4 bases and J 2 bases, leaving 14 bases between the germline ends. Germline loops: CDR1 KGHSH, CDR2 LQKENI. CDR3 length: 15 residues. The CDR3 reads CASSLMTGTQETQYF. In DNA form, the CDR3 reads TGTGCCAGCTCACTAATGACAGGGACTCAAGAGACCCAGTACTTC.

The V call is TRBV20-1, the J call TRBJ2-1; 9 bases match TRBD2. The J segment lost 0 bases and the V segment lost 3 bases, leaving 6 bases of the junction unmatched. This CDR3 comprises 16 residues. The germline CDR1 and CDR2 sequences are DFQATT and SNEGSKA (reference sequence). The DNA of the CDR3 is TGCAGTGCTAGTGGGGCTAGCGGGACCTCCTACAATGAGCAGTTCTTC. Its protein product is CSASGASGTSYNEQFF.

The chain joins TRBV7-9 to TRBJ2-2; the match to TRBD1 covers 7 bases. The CDR3 contains 18 residues. V shed 0 bases, J shed 7 bases, and the junction held 14 bases outside the gene matches. CDR1 and CDR2 from the germline V gene are SEHNR and FQNEAQ (reference sequence). The CDR3 spells CASSLARLSGTAGGELFF. The CDR3 nucleotides read TGTGCCAGCAGCTTAGCACGATTGTCCGGGACAGCCGGCGGGGAGCTGTTTTTT.

This sequence joins TRBV5-1 and TRBJ2-7; 8 nucleotides align to TRBD2. The CDR3 is 16 residues long. Germline V gene data show CDR1 as SGHRS and CDR2 as YFSETQ. J gave up 0 bases and V 4 bases, and 9 bases lay outside the gene matches. The CDR3 reads CASSQRFSGTSYEQYF. In DNA, the CDR3 is TGCGCCAGCAGCCAACGATTTAGCGGGACCTCCTACGAGCAGTACTTC.

The V and J genes are TRBV3-1 and TRBJ2-5; tentatively, D is TRBD1 (6 bases). CDR1 and CDR2 (germline): LGHDT, YNNKEL (reference sequence). Between the trimmed V and J ends, which lost 3 bases and 7 bases, there was a span of 12 bases. The CDR3 totals 13 residues. The CDR3 sequence is CASSQQGSVTQYF. The DNA for the CDR3 is TGTGCCAGCAGCCAGCAGGGGAGTGTGACCCAGTACTTC.